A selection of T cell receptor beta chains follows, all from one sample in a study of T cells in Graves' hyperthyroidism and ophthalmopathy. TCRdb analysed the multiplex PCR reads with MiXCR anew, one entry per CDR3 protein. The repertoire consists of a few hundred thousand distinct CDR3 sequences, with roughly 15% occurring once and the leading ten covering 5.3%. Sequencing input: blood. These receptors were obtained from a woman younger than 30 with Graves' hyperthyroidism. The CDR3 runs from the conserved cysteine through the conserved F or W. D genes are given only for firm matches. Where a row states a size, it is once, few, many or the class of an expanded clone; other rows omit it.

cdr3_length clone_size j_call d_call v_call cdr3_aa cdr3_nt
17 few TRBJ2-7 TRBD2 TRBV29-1 CSVEDEILAGELGEQYF TGCAGCGTTGAAGATGAAATCCTAGCGGGAGAATTAGGCGAGCAGTACTTC
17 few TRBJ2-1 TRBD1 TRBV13 CASSSPGQGVAHNEQFF TGTGCCAGCAGCTCACCGGGACAGGGGGTCGCCCACAATGAGCAGTTCTTC
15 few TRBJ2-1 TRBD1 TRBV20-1 CSACAGQGGLNEQFF TGCAGTGCATGTGCCGGACAGGGGGGTCTGAATGAGCAGTTCTTC
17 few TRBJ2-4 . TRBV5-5 CASSLEVSGLAKNIQYF TGTGCCAGCAGCTTGGAAGTCAGCGGACTAGCCAAAAACATTCAGTACTTC
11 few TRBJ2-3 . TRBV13 CASSLGPTQYF TGTGCCAGCAGCTTAGGCCCTACGCAGTATTTT
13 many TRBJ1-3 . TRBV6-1 CASRLTSGNTIYF TGTGCCAGCAGACTCACCTCTGGAAACACCATATATTTT
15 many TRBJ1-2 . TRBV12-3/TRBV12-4 CASSSNHAANYGYTF TGTGCCAGCAGTTCTAATCACGCAGCTAACTATGGCTACACCTTC
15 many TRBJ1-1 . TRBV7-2 CASSFNRDPGTEAFF TGTGCCAGCAGCTTCAACCGGGACCCCGGTACTGAAGCTTTCTTT
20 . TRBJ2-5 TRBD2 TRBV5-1 CASSLVPPVASGRSQETQYF TGCGCCAGCAGCCTCGTTCCCCCTGTGGCTAGCGGGAGGTCTCAAGAGACCCAGTACTTC
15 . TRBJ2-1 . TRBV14 CASSPIRDSYNEQFF TGTGCCAGCAGCCCGATTCGGGACTCCTACAATGAGCAGTTCTTC
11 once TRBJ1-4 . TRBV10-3 CAIGGPEKLFF TGTGCCATCGGGGGTCCTGAAAAACTGTTTTTT
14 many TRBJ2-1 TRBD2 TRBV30 CAWSDTSGYNEQFF TGTGCCTGGAGTGACACTAGCGGCTACAATGAGCAGTTCTTC
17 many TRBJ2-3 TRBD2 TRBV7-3 CASSLYGTSGTTDTQYF TGTGCCAGCAGCTTATACGGGACTAGCGGGACCACAGATACGCAGTATTTT
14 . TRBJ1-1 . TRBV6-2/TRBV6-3 CASSYSRGTSEAFF TGTGCCAGCAGTTACTCGCGGGGTACATCTGAAGCTTTCTTT
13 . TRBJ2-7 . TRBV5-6 CASSLSGGYEQHF TGTGCCAGCAGCTTATCCGGGGGCTACGAGCAGCACTTC
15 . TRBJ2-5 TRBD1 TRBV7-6 CASSRDRTGFETQYF TGTGCCAGCAGCAGAGACAGGACAGGTTTTGAGACCCAGTACTTC
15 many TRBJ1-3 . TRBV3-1 CASSGGQGGQNTIYF TGTGCCAGCAGCGGCGGCCAGGGAGGACAAAACACCATATATTTT
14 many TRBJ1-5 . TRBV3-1 CASSQGWGEQPQHF TGTGCCAGCAGCCAAGGCTGGGGAGAACAGCCCCAGCATTTT
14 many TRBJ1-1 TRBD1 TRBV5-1 CASSLEQGGTEAFF TGCGCCAGCAGCTTGGAGCAGGGGGGCACTGAAGCTTTCTTT
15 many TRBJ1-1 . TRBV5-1 CASSLDERKNTEAFF TGCGCCAGCAGCTTGGACGAACGCAAGAACACTGAAGCTTTCTTT
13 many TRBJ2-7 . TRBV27 CASSPAVLYEQYF TGTGCCAGCAGTCCCGCCGTGTTGTACGAGCAGTACTTC
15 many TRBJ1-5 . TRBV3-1 CASSQDPVANQPQHF TGTGCCAGCAGCCAAGATCCCGTTGCTAATCAGCCCCAGCATTTT
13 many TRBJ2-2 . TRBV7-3 CASSINSAGELFF TGTGCCAGCAGCATAAACAGCGCCGGGGAGCTGTTTTTT
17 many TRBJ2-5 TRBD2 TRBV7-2 CASSLGLAGGPRETQYF TGTGCCAGCAGCTTGGGACTAGCGGGAGGGCCGCGAGAGACCCAGTACTTC
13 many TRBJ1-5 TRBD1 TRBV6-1 CASSPQGGQPQHF TGTGCCAGCAGCCCACAGGGGGGTCAGCCCCAGCATTTT
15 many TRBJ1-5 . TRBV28 CASIGTDPSNQPQHF TGTGCCAGCATCGGGACGGACCCTAGCAATCAGCCCCAGCATTTT
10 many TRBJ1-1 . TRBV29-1 CSVANTEAFF TGCAGCGTCGCGAACACTGAAGCTTTCTTT
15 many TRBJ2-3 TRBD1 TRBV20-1 CSANAGTGTTDTQYF TGCAGTGCTAATGCCGGGACAGGGACCACAGATACGCAGTATTTT
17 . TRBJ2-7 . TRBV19 CASSIFGSETQVYEQYF TGTGCCAGTAGTATTTTCGGTTCGGAGACACAAGTCTACGAGCAGTACTTC
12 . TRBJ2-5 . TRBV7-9 CASSLKWETQYF TGTGCCAGCAGCTTAAAATGGGAGACCCAGTACTTC
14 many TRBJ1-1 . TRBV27 CASSLQDLNTEAFF TGTGCCAGCAGTTTACAGGACCTGAACACTGAAGCTTTCTTT
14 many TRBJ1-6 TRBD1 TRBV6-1 CASSLGQYNSPLHF TGTGCCAGCAGCCTGGGACAGTATAATTCACCCCTCCACTTT
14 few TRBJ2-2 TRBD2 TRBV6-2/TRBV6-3 CASTDGGGTGELFF TGTGCCAGCACAGACGGCGGGGGTACCGGGGAGCTGTTTTTT
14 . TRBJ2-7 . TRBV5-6 CASKTVHNSYEQYF TGTGCCAGCAAAACAGTCCACAACTCCTACGAGCAGTACTTC
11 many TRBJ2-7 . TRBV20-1 CSAREDREQYF TGCAGTGCTAGAGAAGACAGGGAGCAGTACTTC
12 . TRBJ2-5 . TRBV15 CATSREEETQYF TGTGCCACCAGCAGAGAAGAAGAGACCCAGTACTTC
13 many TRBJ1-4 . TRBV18 CASSPKVGEKLFF TGTGCCAGCTCACCAAAAGTCGGCGAAAAACTGTTTTTT
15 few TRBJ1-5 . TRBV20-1 CSAKPGTADNQPQHF TGCAGTGCCAAGCCAGGGACGGCCGACAATCAGCCCCAGCATTTT
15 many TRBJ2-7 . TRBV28 CASSGLGLKSYEQYF TGTGCCAGCAGTGGTTTGGGACTTAAATCCTACGAGCAGTACTTC
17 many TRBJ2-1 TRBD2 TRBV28 CASSEVAGGHIYNEQFF TGTGCCAGCAGCGAAGTAGCGGGAGGGCATATCTACAATGAGCAGTTCTTC
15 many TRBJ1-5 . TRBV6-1 CASSENTSGNQPQHF TGTGCCAGCAGTGAGAACACTTCGGGTAATCAGCCCCAGCATTTT
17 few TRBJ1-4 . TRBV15 CATSRDKIGMLGEKLFF TGTGCCACCAGCAGAGATAAGATTGGGATGCTCGGTGAAAAACTGTTTTTT
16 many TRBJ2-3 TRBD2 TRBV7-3 CASSPSSGTSRDTQYF TGTGCCAGCAGCCCTTCCTCCGGGACTAGCAGAGATACGCAGTATTTT
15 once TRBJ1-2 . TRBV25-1 CASSKATSVNYGYTF TGTGCCAGCTCTAAAGCGACATCTGTGAACTATGGCTACACCTTC
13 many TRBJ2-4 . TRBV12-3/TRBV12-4 CASTFTGRRIQYF TGTGCCAGCACCTTTACTGGACGGCGAATTCAGTACTTC
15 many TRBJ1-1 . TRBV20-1 CSAGKNRVQDTEAFF TGCAGTGCGGGTAAAAACAGGGTCCAGGACACTGAAGCTTTCTTT
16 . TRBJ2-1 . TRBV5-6 CASSPKDVGAYSEQFF TGTGCCAGCAGCCCTAAGGACGTCGGGGCCTACAGTGAGCAGTTCTTC
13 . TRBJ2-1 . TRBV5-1 CASSNRLDNEQFF TGTGCCAGCAGCAACCGACTAGACAATGAGCAGTTCTTC
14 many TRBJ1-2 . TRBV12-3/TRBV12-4 CASSFGLGNYGYTF TGTGCCAGCAGTTTCGGCTTGGGTAACTATGGCTACACCTTC
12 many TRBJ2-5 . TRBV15 CATSREDETQYF TGTGCCACCAGCAGAGAGGATGAGACCCAGTACTTC